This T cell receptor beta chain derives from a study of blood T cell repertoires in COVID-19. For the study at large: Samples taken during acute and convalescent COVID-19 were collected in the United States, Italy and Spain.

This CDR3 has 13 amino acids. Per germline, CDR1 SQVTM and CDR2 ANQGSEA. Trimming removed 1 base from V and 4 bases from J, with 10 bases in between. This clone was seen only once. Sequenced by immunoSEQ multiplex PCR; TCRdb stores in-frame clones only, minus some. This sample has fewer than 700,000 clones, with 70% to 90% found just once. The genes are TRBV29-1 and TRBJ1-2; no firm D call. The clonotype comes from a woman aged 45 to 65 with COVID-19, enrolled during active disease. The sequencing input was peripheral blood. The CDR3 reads CSVEVEVPYGYTF. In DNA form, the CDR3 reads TGCAGCGTTGAAGTGGAGGTCCCCTATGGCTACACCTTC.